This T cell receptor (beta chain) was identified during a study of blood T cell repertoires in COVID-19. The wider study: Some COVID-19 samples were acute and others convalescent; all came from the United States, Italy and Spain. In each case, the material was cDNA or gDNA derived from T cells, B-cell-depleted T cells, or PBMCs.

TCRdb keeps only in-frame clones here, not all; method: immunoSEQ multiplex PCR. The data hold 250,000 or so clones, with around four fifths observed a single time. There are 16 residues in the CDR3. With V trimmed by 5 bases and J by 2 bases, 5 bases remained unmatched. The V gene's germline CDR1 is LNHDA and CDR2 SQIVND (reference sequence). The TCR was taken from an elderly woman with acute or convalescent COVID-19. Sequenced input: peripheral blood. V gene TRBV19 combines with J gene TRBJ2-2; 10 bases map to TRBD2. The CDR3 is CASSVVAGGNTGELFF. The CDR3 bases are TGTGCCAGTAGTGTCGTAGCGGGGGGAAACACCGGGGAGCTGTTTTTT.